This T cell receptor beta chain is drawn from a study of T-cell reconstitution after alpha-beta-depleted transplantation in children. The study, taken as a whole, reports: A year post-transplant, T-cell counts and diversity derived mostly from newly produced T cells.

Germline assignment: CDR1 SGHRS and CDR2 YFSETQ. The CDR3 runs to 15 residues. Trimming took 3 bases from V and 0 from J, leaving 10 bases between them. For TCRbeta, the library was prepared with unique molecular identifiers. Using its own MiXCR run on the PCR reads, TCRdb lists one record per CDR3 protein. The sample contains approximately 170,000 distinct CDR3 sequences, 11% of which appear only once. This clonotype was detected ten times or more. Its specificity is unknown. This clonotype originated in a boy aged 2-15 years with acute myeloid leukemia, due to receive a stem cell transplant. V is TRBV5-1 and J is TRBJ1-3, with a weak D call TRBD1 (5 bases). The source was PBMCs, collected before TCRalphabeta/CD19-depleted stem cell transplant. CDR3 sequence reads: CASSSRGDSGNTIYF. For the CDR3, the DNA is TGCGCCAGCAGCTCCCGGGGGGACTCTGGAAACACCATATATTTT.